The text below deals with one T cell receptor beta chain. What it binds is unknown. The entry originates in a study of STAT5B mutations in CD4+ large granular lymphocyte leukemia. Study-wide findings and caveats: 25% of private leukemic clonotypes occurred rarely in other patients' non-leukemic repertoires.

Unmatched junction bases numbered 8, after V lost 4 bases and J lost 5 bases. Germline CDR1 reads MGHDK; CDR2 reads SYGVNS. The CDR3 loop spans 16 amino acids. The repertoire was sequenced with immunoSEQ multiplex PCR; TCRdb's copy has only in-frame clones and lacks some. The data show over 25,000 clones, with less than 75% seen just once and less than 2.5% held by the top ten. The sequenced sample was CD4+ T cells from blood buffy coats. The V and J genes are TRBV25-1 and TRBJ2-1, with TRBD1 identical over 10 bases. The sequence came from a human donor in good health. The CDR3 DNA is TGTGCCAGCAGTGCAACCCGGGACAGGGGCGACAATGAGCAGTTCTTC. Translated: CASSATRDRGDNEQFF.